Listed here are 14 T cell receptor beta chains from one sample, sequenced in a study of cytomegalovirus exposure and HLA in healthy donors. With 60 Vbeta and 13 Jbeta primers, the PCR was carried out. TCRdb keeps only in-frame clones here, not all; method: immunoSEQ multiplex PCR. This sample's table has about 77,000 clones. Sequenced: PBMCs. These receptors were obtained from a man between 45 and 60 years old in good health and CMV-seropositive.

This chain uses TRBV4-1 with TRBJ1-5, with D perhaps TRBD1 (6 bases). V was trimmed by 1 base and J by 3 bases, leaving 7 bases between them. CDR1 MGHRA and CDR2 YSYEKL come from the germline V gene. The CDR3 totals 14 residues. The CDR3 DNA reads TGCGCCAGCAGCCAAGGACAGGCCAATCAGCCCCAGCATTTT. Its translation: CASSQGQANQPQHF.

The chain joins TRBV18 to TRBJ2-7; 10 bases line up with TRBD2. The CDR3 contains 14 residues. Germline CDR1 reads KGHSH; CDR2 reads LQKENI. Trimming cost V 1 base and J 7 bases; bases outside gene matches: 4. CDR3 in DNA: TGTGCCAGCTCACCACTAGCGGGGGGCGGGGAGCAGTACGTC. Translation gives CASSPLAGGGEQYV.

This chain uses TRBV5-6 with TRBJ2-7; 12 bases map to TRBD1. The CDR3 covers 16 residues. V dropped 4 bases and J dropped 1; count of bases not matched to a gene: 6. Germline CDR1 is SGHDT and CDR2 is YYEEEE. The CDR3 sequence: CASSLRDRGLSYEQYF. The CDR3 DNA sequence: TGTGCCAGCAGCCTCCGGGACAGGGGGCTATCCTACGAGCAGTACTTC. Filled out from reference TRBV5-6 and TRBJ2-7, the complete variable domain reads DAGVTQSPTHLIKTRGQQVTLRCSPKSGHDTVSWYQQALGQGPQFIFQYYEEEERQRGNFPDRFSGHQFPNYSSELNVNALLLGDSALYLCASSLRDRGLSYEQYFGPGTRLTVT.

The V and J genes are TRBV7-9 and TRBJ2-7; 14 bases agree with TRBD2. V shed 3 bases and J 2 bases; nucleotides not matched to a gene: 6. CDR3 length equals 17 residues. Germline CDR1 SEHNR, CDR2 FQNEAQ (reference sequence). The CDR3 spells CASSLGLAGVTPYEQYF. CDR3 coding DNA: TGTGCCAGCAGCTTGGGACTAGCGGGAGTTACCCCCTACGAGCAGTACTTC.

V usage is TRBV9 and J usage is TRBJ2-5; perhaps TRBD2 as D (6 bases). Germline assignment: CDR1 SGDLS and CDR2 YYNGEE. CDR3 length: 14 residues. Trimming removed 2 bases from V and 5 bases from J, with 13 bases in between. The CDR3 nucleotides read TGTGCCAGCAGCGTGGCCGCAGGGAGGGAGACCCAGTACTTC. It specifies CASSVAAGRETQYF.

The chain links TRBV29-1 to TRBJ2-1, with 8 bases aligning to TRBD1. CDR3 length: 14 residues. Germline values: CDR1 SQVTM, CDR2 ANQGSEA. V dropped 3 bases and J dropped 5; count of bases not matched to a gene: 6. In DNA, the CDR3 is TGCAGCGTTGATGTCCACAGGGGGGACAATGAGCAGTTCTTC. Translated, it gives CSVDVHRGDNEQFF.

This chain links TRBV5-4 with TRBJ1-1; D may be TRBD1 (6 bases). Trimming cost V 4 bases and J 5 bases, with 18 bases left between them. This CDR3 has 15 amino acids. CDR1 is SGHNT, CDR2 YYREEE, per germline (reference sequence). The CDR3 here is CASSDAGASGTEAFF. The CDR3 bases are TGTGCCAGCAGCGACGCGGGGGCCTCCGGAACTGAAGCTTTCTTT.

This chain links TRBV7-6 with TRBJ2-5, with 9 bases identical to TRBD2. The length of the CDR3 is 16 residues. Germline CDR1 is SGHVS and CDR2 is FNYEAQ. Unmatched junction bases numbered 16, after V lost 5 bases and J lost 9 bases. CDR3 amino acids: CASSPVAGAEKVAQYF. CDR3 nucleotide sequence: TGTGCCAGCAGCCCCGTAGCGGGAGCCGAGAAGGTCGCCCAGTACTTC.

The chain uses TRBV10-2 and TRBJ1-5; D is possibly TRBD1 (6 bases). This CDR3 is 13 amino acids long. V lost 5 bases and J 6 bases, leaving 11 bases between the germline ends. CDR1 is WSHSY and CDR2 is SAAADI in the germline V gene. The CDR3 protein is CASSPGVSQPQHF. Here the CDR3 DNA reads TGCGCCAGCAGTCCAGGGGTGAGTCAGCCCCAGCATTTT.

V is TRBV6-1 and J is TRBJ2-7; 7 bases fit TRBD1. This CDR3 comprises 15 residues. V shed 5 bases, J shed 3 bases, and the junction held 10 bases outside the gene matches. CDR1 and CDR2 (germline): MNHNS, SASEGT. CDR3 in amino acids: CASSRDSLTLYEQYV. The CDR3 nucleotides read TGTGCCAGCAGTCGGGACAGCCTTACCCTCTACGAGCAGTACGTC.

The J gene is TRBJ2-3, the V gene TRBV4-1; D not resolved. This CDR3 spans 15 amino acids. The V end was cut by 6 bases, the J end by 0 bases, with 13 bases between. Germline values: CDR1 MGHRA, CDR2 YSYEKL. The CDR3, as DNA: TGCGCCAGCAGTCCCGACTTTTCTAGCACAGATACGCAGTATTTT. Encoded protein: CASSPDFSSTDTQYF.

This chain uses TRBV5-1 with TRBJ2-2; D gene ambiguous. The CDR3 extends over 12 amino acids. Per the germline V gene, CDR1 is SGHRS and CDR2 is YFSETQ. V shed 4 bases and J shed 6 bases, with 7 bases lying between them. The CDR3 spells CASSQIPGELFF. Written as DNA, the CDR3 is TGCGCCAGCAGCCAGATCCCCGGGGAGCTGTTTTTT.

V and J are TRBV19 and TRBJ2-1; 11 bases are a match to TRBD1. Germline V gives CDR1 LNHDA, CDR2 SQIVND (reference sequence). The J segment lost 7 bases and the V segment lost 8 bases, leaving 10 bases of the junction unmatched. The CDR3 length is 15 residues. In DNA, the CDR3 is TGTGCCAGTTCACGGGCAGGACAGGGGGCGAATGAGCAGTTCTTC. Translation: CASSRAGQGANEQFF.

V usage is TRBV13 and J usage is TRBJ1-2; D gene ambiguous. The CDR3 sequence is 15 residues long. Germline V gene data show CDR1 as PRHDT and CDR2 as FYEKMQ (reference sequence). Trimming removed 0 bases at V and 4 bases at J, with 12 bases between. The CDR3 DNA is TGTGCCAGCAGCTTAGGAGAGGCGGCCCCCTATGGCTACACCTTC. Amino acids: CASSLGEAAPYGYTF. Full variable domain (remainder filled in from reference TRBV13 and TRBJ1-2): AAGVIQSPRHLIKEKRETATLKCYPIPRHDTVYWYQQGPGQDPQFLISFYEKMQSDKGSIPDRFSAQQFSDYHSELNMSSLELGDSALYFCASSLGEAAPYGYTFGSGTRLTVV.